This is a list of T cell receptor beta chains from one sample in a study of OX40 agonist ivuxolimab in advanced cancers. The assay was immunoSEQ multiplex PCR, and TCRdb's table has in-frame clones only and misses some. The sample shows tens of thousands of clones, around 83% of them seen only once. The source was CD4+ or CD8+ T cells sorted from blood, collected in a trial of the OX40 agonist ivuxolimab. Source of these receptors: an adult with an advanced solid tumor such as melanoma, head and neck, liver or kidney cancer. Both conserved end residues are part of each CDR3. D genes are given only for firm matches. Some rows mark clone size as missing; the rest say once, few, many or name a class of expanded clone.

>TRBV19|TRBJ1-5|-|-
TGTGCCAGTAGTATGCAATGGTCCCAGATTAATCAGCCCCAGCATTTT
CASSMQWSQINQPQHF
>TRBV5-1|TRBJ2-7|-|-
TGCGCCAGCAGCCCGGGCGCCAGGCGCCGCTACGAGCAGTACTTC
CASSPGARRRYEQYF
>TRBV13|TRBJ1-5|TRBD1|-
TGTGCCAGCAGCTCCGGGACAGGCAATCAGCCCCAGCATTTT
CASSSGTGNQPQHF
>TRBV4-1|TRBJ2-3|TRBD2|-
TGCGCCAGCAGCTTACTTAGCGGGGCCACAGATACGCAGTATTTT
CASSLLSGATDTQYF
>TRBV30|TRBJ2-5|TRBD2|-
TGTGCCTGTCGGGGAGGGGAGACCCAGTACTTC
CACRGGETQYF
>TRBV9|TRBJ1-4|-|-
TGTGCCAGCAGCGCCCGGGAGACTGAGAAACTGTTTTTT
CASSARETEKLFF
>TRBV19|TRBJ2-1|TRBD2|-
TGTGCCAGTAGTATGACTAGCGGGGGATATGAGCAGTTCTTC
CASSMTSGGYEQFF
>TRBV13|TRBJ1-3|-|-
TGTGCCAGCAGTTTCCAGGGCTCTGGAAACACCATATATTTT
CASSFQGSGNTIYF
>TRBV14|TRBJ2-7|-|-
TGTGCCAGCAGCCAAGGCGGGACTGGGGGGTCCTACGAGCAGTACTTC
CASSQGGTGGSYEQYF
>TRBV6-6|TRBJ2-1|-|-
TGTGCGACCGAAAAACAGGGATATGAGCAGTTCTTC
CATEKQGYEQFF
>TRBV23-1|TRBJ1-2|TRBD1|-
TGCGCCAGCAGTCGGACCAGCCCGTCAGGGTCCCAGGGGGGCTATGGCTACACCTTC
CASSRTSPSGSQGGYGYTF
>TRBV5-1|TRBJ2-7|TRBD1|-
TGCGCCAGCAGCCACCTCCGACAGGGGGCCTACGAGCAGTACTTC
CASSHLRQGAYEQYF
>TRBV19|TRBJ1-5|-|-
TGTGCCAGTAGTATAGGTGCGGGCAATCAGCCCCAGCATTTT
CASSIGAGNQPQHF
>TRBV6-5|TRBJ1-5|-|-
TGTGCCAGCAGTTCGACCGGGGGAGCGAATCAGCCCCAGCATTTT
CASSSTGGANQPQHF
>TRBV2|TRBJ2-1|-|-
TGTGCCAGCAGTGGTAAGGGTATCCTCTTGGGTGAGCAGTTCTTC
CASSGKGILLGEQFF
>TRBV15|TRBJ2-1|-|-
TGTGCCACCTCACCCAGCTACAATGAGCAGTTCTTC
CATSPSYNEQFF
>TRBV11-2|TRBJ2-5|TRBD2|-
TGTGCCAGCAGCTTATCCTCTGGAGCGGGAGTAGAGACCCAGTACTTC
CASSLSSGAGVETQYF
>TRBV5-1|TRBJ1-6|-|-
TGCGCCAGCAGTAGGGTAACAGGGAGAACTTTATTT
CASSRVTGRTLF
>TRBV4-1|TRBJ2-1|-|-
TGCGCCAGCAGCCAAGATAGGTCGGGGGAGTCTGACAATGAGCAGTTCTTC
CASSQDRSGESDNEQFF
>TRBV20-1|TRBJ1-1|-|-
TGCAGTGCTAGAGATGGTGAAGCTTTCTTT
CSARDGEAFF
>TRBV5-6|TRBJ1-5|-|-
TGTGCCAGCAGCTTTCTGACCCCGAAGGGCAATCAGCCCCAGCATTTT
CASSFLTPKGNQPQHF
>TRBV19|TRBJ2-3|TRBD1|-
TGTGCCAGTAGTAAGAGGGACAGCATAGGTCGGGATACGCAGTATTTT
CASSKRDSIGRDTQYF
>TRBV5-1|TRBJ1-2|-|-
TGCGCCAGCAGCTTGGCCGGGACACCGATCTCGACTAACTATGGCTACACCTTC
CASSLAGTPISTNYGYTF
>TRBV11-2|TRBJ2-2|TRBD2|-
TGTGCCAGCCGACCTAGCGGGAGAGGTGGGGCCGGGGAGCTGTTTTTT
CASRPSGRGGAGELFF
>TRBV15|TRBJ1-2|-|once
TGTGCCACCAGCAGAGACCTCCCGACAGCCGGCTACACCTTC
CATSRDLPTAGYTF
>TRBV4-3|TRBJ1-1|TRBD1|-
TGCGCCAGCAGCCAAGCGGTTTCGGGACAGGGGGTTTATACTGAAGCTTTCTTT
CASSQAVSGQGVYTEAFF
>TRBV27|TRBJ2-5|TRBD1|-
TGTGCCAGCAGCCTTGGACAGGGAGAACAAGAGACCCAGTACTTC
CASSLGQGEQETQYF
>TRBV25-1|TRBJ1-1|-|-
TGTGCCAGCAATCCTGGGGGGGACACTGAAGCTTTCTTT
CASNPGGDTEAFF
>TRBV11-3|TRBJ2-7|-|-
TGTGCCAGCAGCTTCGGGGCCCCCGGCCGCTACGAGCAGTACTTC
CASSFGAPGRYEQYF
>TRBV13|TRBJ2-3|-|-
TGTGCCAGCAGCTTCTACACAGATACGCAGTATTTT
CASSFYTDTQYF
>TRBV7-3|TRBJ1-1|-|-
TGTGCCAGCAGCTTATCCATGAACACTGAAGCTTTCTTT
CASSLSMNTEAFF
>TRBV5-5|TRBJ1-2|TRBD1|once
TGTGCCAGCAGCTGGACAGGGGATTCAGTCTATGGCTACACCTTC
CASSWTGDSVYGYTF
>TRBV5-4|TRBJ2-7|-|-
TGTGCCAGCAGCTTGGAACTCGACAGCTCCCCGGAGCAGTACTTC
CASSLELDSSPEQYF
>TRBV7-8|TRBJ2-7|TRBD2|-
TGTGCCAGCAGCTTAGGGGGACTAGCGATCTACGAGCAGTACTTC
CASSLGGLAIYEQYF
>TRBV11-2|TRBJ2-2|-|few
TGTGCCAGCAGCTTAGAGGCCCAGCGAAGAACCGGGGAGCTGTTTTTT
CASSLEAQRRTGELFF
>TRBV5-4|TRBJ1-2|TRBD1|-
TGTGCCAGCAGCTTGGGCGGGACAGCCGGCCTGGGCTACACCTTC
CASSLGGTAGLGYTF
>TRBV19|TRBJ2-7|-|-
TGTGCCAGTAGTATGGATCAGGAGTCCTACGAGCAGTACTTC
CASSMDQESYEQYF
>TRBV9|TRBJ2-7|-|-
TGTGCCAGCAGCGTAGGAGAAGAGCGCGAGCAGTACTTC
CASSVGEEREQYF
>TRBV7-9|TRBJ1-2|-|medium-sized
TGTGCCAGCAGCCGTTCCGGCAGGAGGAACTATGGCTACACCTTC
CASSRSGRRNYGYTF
>TRBV11-2|TRBJ1-2|-|-
TGTGCCAGCAGCTTAGCCCCGCTCCGGGGAGCTTCCAATGGCTACACCTTC
CASSLAPLRGASNGYTF
>TRBV4-2|TRBJ2-2|TRBD1|-
TGTGCCAGCAGCCCTATACCGGGACAGCCGAACACCGGGGAGCTGTTTTTT
CASSPIPGQPNTGELFF
>TRBV19|TRBJ2-3|-|-
TGTGCCAGTAGTCTAGGTATCGGGGGAGATACGCAGTATTTT
CASSLGIGGDTQYF
>TRBV27|TRBJ2-5|-|-
TGTGCCAGCAGTGGAACGCGGACAGCCCGAGAGACCCAGTACTTC
CASSGTRTARETQYF
>TRBV27|TRBJ2-3|-|-
TGTGCCAGCAGTTTATCAGGGGGGTACACAGATACGCAGTATTTT
CASSLSGGYTDTQYF
>TRBV7-3|TRBJ2-7|TRBD1|-
TGTGCCAGTGGCCCCGGGACAGGGGTATACGAGCAGTACTTC
CASGPGTGVYEQYF
>TRBV4-1|TRBJ2-1|-|-
TGCGCCAGTAGCCGGCTAGGCGATGAGCAGTTCTTC
CASSRLGDEQFF
>TRBV27|TRBJ2-7|TRBD1|-
TGTGCCAGCAGTTTAGGGCCATCGGAGCGGGACAGGGTGTATCCCTACGAGCAGTACTTC
CASSLGPSERDRVYPYEQYF